A single sample is the source of the 27 T cell receptor beta chains below, sequenced in a study of CD8+CD57+ T cells in acquired aplastic anemia. The TCR beta profiling, which covered VDJ combination and CDR3 sequence, was carried out using genomic DNA as the template. TCRdb reanalysed the reads using MiXCR and keeps one entry per CDR3 protein. Found here are approximately 270,000 distinct CDR3 sequences, around three fifths of them singletons; the top ten hold roughly 8%. Material for sequencing was sorted CD4+, CD8+, or CD8+CD57+ T cells (not recorded which) from PBMCs. The source of these receptors is a human donor with severe aplastic anemia or a healthy control (not recorded which).

The chain combines TRBV19 with TRBJ2-7; TRBD1 agrees at 7 bases. CDR1 and CDR2 (germline): LNHDA, SQIVND (reference sequence). Unmatched junction bases numbered 1, after V lost 3 bases and J lost 5 bases. The CDR3 runs 12 residues. The CDR3 coding sequence is TGTGCCAGTAGTATTGACAGGGACGAGCAGTACTTC. This codes for CASSIDRDEQYF.

Ten or more counts support this clonotype. The chain is built from TRBV20-1 and TRBJ1-6; D is unclear. Germline V gene data show CDR1 as DFQATT and CDR2 as SNEGSKA (reference sequence). This CDR3 is built from 14 residues. V lost 3 bases to trimming and J lost 8 bases, with 14 bases between them. The CDR3 protein is CSARAGPSDSPLHF. CDR3 nucleotides: TGCAGTGCTAGGGCCGGGCCCTCCGATTCACCCCTCCACTTT.

In this sample, this clonotype turned up many times. This sequence joins TRBV10-3 and TRBJ1-4; D gene uncertain. CDR3 length equals 14 residues. Germline lookup yields CDR1 ENHRY and CDR2 SYGVKD. V was cut by 4 bases and J by 7 bases, with 13 bases left in between. CDR3 amino acids: CAISVDGGTEKLFF. CDR3 nucleotides: TGTGCCATCAGTGTCGACGGTGGAACTGAAAAACTGTTTTTT.

The chain has TRBV19 and TRBJ2-7, with 12 bases matching TRBD2. The V gene's germline CDR1 is LNHDA and CDR2 SQIVND (reference sequence). V trimming: 7 bases; J trimming: 2 bases; junction bases outside the gene matches: 3. This CDR3 has 14 residues. The CDR3 nucleotides read TGTGCCAGTATGCTAGCGGGGGGGACCTACGAGCAGTACTTC. It encodes CASMLAGGTYEQYF.

This sequence joins TRBV5-1 and TRBJ1-1; D is ambiguous. Trimming shortened V by 1 base and J by 1 base, and 5 bases separated the two germline ends. Per germline, CDR1 SGHRS and CDR2 YFSETQ. The CDR3 is 13 residues long. In DNA, the CDR3 is TGCGCCAGCAGCTTGCCTAGGAACACTGAAGCTTTCTTT. Its protein is CASSLPRNTEAFF.

The table lists this clonotype with a few counts. The chain has TRBV29-1 and TRBJ1-2; unclear D gene. V lost 6 bases, J lost 5 bases, and 10 bases lay in between. The germline gives CDR1 SQVTM, CDR2 ANQGSEA. There are 11 residues in the CDR3. The CDR3: CSVAGTYGYTF. The CDR3 DNA reads TGCAGCGTGGCAGGTACTTATGGCTACACCTTC.

This clonotype showed up many times. The V gene is TRBV6-5, the J gene TRBJ1-6; no clear D. The germline V and J ends were trimmed by 2 bases and 7 bases, with 12 bases remaining between them. Germline loops: CDR1 MNHEY, CDR2 SVGAGI. This CDR3 is 15 amino acids long. DNA for the CDR3: TGTGCCAGCAGTTACCAAGGGCGGATAAATTCACCCCTCCACTTT. The encoded protein is CASSYQGRINSPLHF.

This clonotype was observed at least ten times. The chain is built from TRBV5-1 and TRBJ2-7; D unresolved. Trimming took off 0 bases at V and 3 bases at J, with 7 bases between the two ends. Per the germline V gene, CDR1 is SGHRS and CDR2 is YFSETQ. CDR3 size: 13 residues. Here the CDR3 DNA reads TGCGCCAGCAGCTTGGGGGCCGGCTACGAGCAGTACTTC. Translated: CASSLGAGYEQYF.

V gene TRBV10-3 combines with J gene TRBJ2-1; no clear D gene. Deletions cut 3 bases from V and 8 bases from J, with 8 bases between. This CDR3 region has 12 residues. The V gene's germline CDR1 is ENHRY and CDR2 SYGVKD. The CDR3: CAISERLHEQFF. CDR3 coding DNA: TGTGCCATCAGTGAACGTCTCCATGAGCAGTTCTTC.

The V and J genes are TRBV3-1 and TRBJ2-6; the D is unclear. Between the trimmed V and J ends, which lost 1 base and 5 bases, there was a span of 21 bases. The CDR3 is 19 amino acids. Looked up from germline, CDR1 is LGHDT and CDR2 is YNNKEL (reference sequence). The CDR3 loop reads CASSQVAIGAPGWANVLTF. The CDR3 DNA follows: TGTGCCAGCAGCCAAGTGGCGATAGGAGCACCGGGTTGGGCCAACGTCCTGACTTTC.

The V gene is TRBV2, the J gene TRBJ1-2; D gene uncertain. V shed 9 bases and J shed 0 bases, with 5 bases lying between them. From germline, CDR1 is SNHLY and CDR2 FYNNEI. This CDR3 contains 11 residues. CDR3 region: CASVANYGYTF. The CDR3 nucleotides read TGTGCCAGTGTGGCTAACTATGGCTACACCTTC. The full variable domain, with the rest looked up from reference TRBV2 and TRBJ1-2, is EPEVTQTPSHQVTQMGQEVILRCVPISNHLYFYWYRQILGQKVEFLVSFYNNEISEKSEIFDDQFSVERPDGSNFTLKIRSTKLEDSAMYFCASVANYGYTFGSGTRLTVV.

The V call is TRBV2, the J call TRBJ1-6, with 8 bases identical to TRBD1. Germline V gives CDR1 SNHLY, CDR2 FYNNEI. The J segment lost 6 bases and the V segment lost 7 bases, leaving 14 bases of the junction unmatched. The CDR3 is 17 residues long. CDR3 loop: CASTRRQGAGGNSPLHF. CDR3 DNA sequence: TGTGCCAGCACCCGCAGGCAGGGGGCAGGGGGTAATTCACCCCTCCACTTT.

This clonotype was found many times. This sequence joins TRBV7-8 and TRBJ1-2; D remains unclear. V lost 5 bases and J lost 8, with 18 bases in between. This CDR3 region has 14 residues. The germline V gene has CDR1 SGHVS and CDR2 FQNEAQ. CDR3 sequence: CASSQLGGSWGYTF. CDR3 nucleotide sequence: TGTGCCAGCAGCCAATTGGGCGGGTCGTGGGGCTACACCTTC.

This chain uses TRBV29-1 with TRBJ2-7, with TRBD2 identical over 12 bases. This CDR3 has 15 amino acids. The germline V gene has CDR1 SQVTM and CDR2 ANQGSEA. V was pared by 1 base and J by 1 base, with 2 bases of the junction left unmatched. Here the CDR3 reads CSVEGGLAGSYEQYF. The CDR3 DNA sequence: TGCAGCGTTGAAGGGGGACTAGCGGGTTCCTACGAGCAGTACTTC.

Concerning this clonotype: A much bigger clone sits one base away, suggesting this may be a read error. The chain is built from TRBV6-5 and TRBJ1-3; the D gene is possibly TRBD1 (6 bases). The V gene's germline CDR1 is MNHEY and CDR2 SVGAGI. The CDR3 is 17 amino acids. The chain's CDR3 is CASSYHGTKRSGNTMYF. The CDR3 DNA reads TGTGCCAGCAGTTACCACGGGACAAAGAGGTCCGGAAACACCATGTATTTT.

This clonotype was recorded at least ten times. This chain connects TRBV19 to TRBJ2-1, with D tentatively TRBD2 (5 bases). This CDR3 has 12 amino acids. Deletions cut 10 bases from V and 8 bases from J, with 15 bases between. Germline V CDR1 and CDR2: LNHDA, SQIVND (reference sequence). CDR3 amino acids: CATGSVWDEQFF. Here the CDR3 DNA reads TGTGCCACGGGGAGCGTCTGGGATGAGCAGTTCTTC.

The chain uses TRBV30 and TRBJ2-7, with a weak D call TRBD2 (7 bases). The CDR3 has 10 residues. The ends were cut back, 8 bases at V and 9 bases at J, with 14 bases in the middle. CDR1 GTSNPN and CDR2 SVGIG come from the germline V gene (reference sequence). CDR3 amino acids: CAGGALVQYF. In DNA form, the CDR3 reads TGTGCCGGGGGGGCTTTGGTGCAGTACTTC.

This clonotype showed up many times. The chain carries TRBV3-2 and TRBJ1-1; the table gives TRBD1 as D, unverified against the DNA. TRBV3-2 is labeled a pseudogene. The CDR3 length is 16 residues. This CDR3 reads CASSPRTGDPNTEAFF. The CDR3 nucleotides read TGTGCCAGCAGCCCTCGGACAGGGGACCCTAACACTGAAGCTTTCTTT.

This chain links TRBV29-1 with TRBJ2-7, with 7 bases aligning to TRBD1. Germline V gene data show CDR1 as SQVTM and CDR2 as ANQGSEA. V lost 4 bases to trimming and J lost 2 bases; unmatched junction nucleotides: 2. This CDR3 contains 12 residues. CDR3 amino acids: CSVGDRAYEQYF. CDR3 DNA: TGCAGCGTTGGGGACAGAGCCTACGAGCAGTACTTC.

This chain joins TRBV10-3 and TRBJ2-7; D may be TRBD1 or TRBD2 (5 bases each). The CDR3 runs to 12 residues. The germline V gene has CDR1 ENHRY and CDR2 SYGVKD. V lost 7 bases and J lost 2, with 9 bases in between. CDR3 residues: CAIMGTTYEQYF. In DNA, the CDR3 is TGTGCCATCATGGGGACCACCTACGAGCAGTACTTC.

This clonotype was detected many times. The chain has TRBV11-2 and TRBJ2-5, with D maybe TRBD2 (6 bases). This CDR3 is 13 amino acids long. Trimming left V 4 bases short and J 5 bases short, with 11 bases between. CDR1 and CDR2 (germline): SGHAT, FQNNGV. CDR3 loop: CASSSPTSETQYF. The CDR3 DNA reads as TGTGCCAGCAGCTCCCCGACTAGTGAGACCCAGTACTTC.

This clonotype has only one observation. The rearrangement links TRBV10-3 to TRBJ2-1; 9 bases match TRBD2. With 3 bases clipped from V and 4 bases from J, the junction kept 10 bases outside the gene matches. Germline V gene lookup returns CDR1 ENHRY and CDR2 SYGVKD. This CDR3 has 17 residues. The CDR3 coding sequence is TGTGCCATCAGTGATCCCATAGCGGGAGAGTCGTACAATGAGCAGTTCTTC. It translates to CAISDPIAGESYNEQFF.

The rearrangement links TRBV6-6 to TRBJ2-7; D might be TRBD2 (5 bases). CDR1 is MNHNY and CDR2 is SVGAGI in the germline V gene (reference sequence). Trimming left V 7 bases short and J 1 base short, with 14 bases between. The CDR3 loop spans 14 amino acids. The CDR3 sequence is CASTHTGNSYEQYF. The DNA of the CDR3 is TGTGCCAGCACCCACACGGGAAATTCCTACGAGCAGTACTTC.

This clonotype was seen repeatedly, ten times or more. Germline and junction disagree at one end, which may indicate a read error. Written as DNA, the CDR3 is TGTGCCAGCAGTCCCTACTCTGGTGCCAACGTCCTGACTTTC. It specifies CASSPYSGANVLTF. This chain joins TRBV28 and TRBJ2-6; D unclear. The CDR3 totals 14 residues. Germline V CDR1 and CDR2: MDHEN, SYDVKM.

This clonotype was counted many times. The genes are TRBV5-1 and TRBJ2-3, with a possible D match to TRBD1 (6 bases). The CDR3 covers 14 residues. Trimming stripped 3 bases from V and 2 bases from J, with 10 bases between. Per the germline V gene, CDR1 is SGHRS and CDR2 is YFSETQ. The CDR3 coding sequence is TGCGCCAGCAGCTCGTGGACAGCCACAGATACGCAGTATTTT. Its protein product is CASSSWTATDTQYF.

J is TRBJ1-1 and V is TRBV7-8, with D perhaps TRBD1 (6 bases). Trimming left V 4 bases short and J 0 bases short, with 12 bases between. Germline CDR1 SGHVS, CDR2 FQNEAQ. The CDR3 spans 15 residues. The CDR3 DNA is TGTGCCAGCAGCTCCGCCGGGACACTGAACACTGAAGCTTTCTTT. Amino acid sequence: CASSSAGTLNTEAFF.

This clonotype was seen more than once but under ten times. V and J are TRBV6-1 and TRBJ2-2; TRBD2 agrees at 12 bases. The V and J ends lost 4 bases and 5 bases, in that order; junction bases with no gene match: 11. This CDR3 is 18 amino acids long. Germline CDR1 MNHNS, CDR2 SASEGT. The CDR3, as DNA: TGTGCCAGCAGTGCTCTGACTAGCGGGGGCCCGAGAACCGGGGAGCTGTTTTTT. Translated, it gives CASSALTSGGPRTGELFF.